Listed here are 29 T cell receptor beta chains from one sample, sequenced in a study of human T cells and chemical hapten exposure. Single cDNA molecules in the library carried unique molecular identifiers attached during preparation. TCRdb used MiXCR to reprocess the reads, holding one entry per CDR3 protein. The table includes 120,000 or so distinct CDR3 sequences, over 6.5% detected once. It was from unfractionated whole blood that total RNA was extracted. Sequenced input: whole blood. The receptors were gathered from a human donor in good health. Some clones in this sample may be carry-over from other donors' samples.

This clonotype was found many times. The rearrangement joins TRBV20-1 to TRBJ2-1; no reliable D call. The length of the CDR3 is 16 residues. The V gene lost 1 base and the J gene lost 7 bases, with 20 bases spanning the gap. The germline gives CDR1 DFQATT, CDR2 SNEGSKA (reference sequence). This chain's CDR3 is CSARVDGSPINNEQFF. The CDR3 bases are TGCAGTGCTAGAGTCGACGGGTCCCCTATCAATAATGAGCAGTTCTTC.

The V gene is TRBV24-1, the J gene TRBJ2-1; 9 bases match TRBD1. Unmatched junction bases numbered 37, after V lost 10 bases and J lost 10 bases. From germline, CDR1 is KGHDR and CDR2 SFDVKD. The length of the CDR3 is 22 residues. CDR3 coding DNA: TGTGCCACTAACCGTGTAGGAGCGGGACAGGGTCCTCGGCTAGCGGTCAGGGGCGAGCAGTTCTTC. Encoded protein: CATNRVGAGQGPRLAVRGEQFF.

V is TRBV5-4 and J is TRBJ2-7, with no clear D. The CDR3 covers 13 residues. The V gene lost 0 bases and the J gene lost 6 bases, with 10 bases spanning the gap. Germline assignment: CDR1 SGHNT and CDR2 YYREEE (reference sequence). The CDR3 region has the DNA TGTGCCAGCAGCTTGGTTGGATCGGCCGAGCAGTACTTC. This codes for CASSLVGSAEQYF.

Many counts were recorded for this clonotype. The CDR3 DNA follows: TGCGCCAGCAGCTTGTATGGGGGGGACTATGGCTACACCTTC. Translating it yields CASSLYGGDYGYTF. The rearrangement joins TRBV5-1 to TRBJ1-2; D is possibly TRBD1 (5 bases). CDR3 size: 14 residues. Trimming cost V 1 base and J 3 bases, with 10 bases left between them. Germline V lookup: CDR1 SGHRS, CDR2 YFSETQ.

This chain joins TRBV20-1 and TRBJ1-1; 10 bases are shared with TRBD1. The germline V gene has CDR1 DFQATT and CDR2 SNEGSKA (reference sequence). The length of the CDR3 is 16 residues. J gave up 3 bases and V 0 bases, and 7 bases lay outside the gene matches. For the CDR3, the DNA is TGCAGTGCTAGAGAGCTACTCGACAGGGGGCACACTGAAGCTTTCTTT. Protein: CSARELLDRGHTEAFF.

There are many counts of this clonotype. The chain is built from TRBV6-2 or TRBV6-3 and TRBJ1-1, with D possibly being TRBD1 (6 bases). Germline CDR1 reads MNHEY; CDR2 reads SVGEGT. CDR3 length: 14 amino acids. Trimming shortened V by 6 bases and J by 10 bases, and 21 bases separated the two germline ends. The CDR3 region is CASSSGGLPGGAFF. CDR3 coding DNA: TGTGCCAGCAGCTCTGGGGGCCTCCCGGGGGGAGCTTTCTTT.

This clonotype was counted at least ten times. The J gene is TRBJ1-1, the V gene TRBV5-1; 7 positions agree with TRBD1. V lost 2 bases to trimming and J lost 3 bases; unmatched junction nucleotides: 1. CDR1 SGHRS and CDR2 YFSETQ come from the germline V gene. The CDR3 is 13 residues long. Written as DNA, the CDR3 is TGCGCCAGCAGCTTAACAGGGGACACTGAAGCTTTCTTT. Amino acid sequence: CASSLTGDTEAFF.

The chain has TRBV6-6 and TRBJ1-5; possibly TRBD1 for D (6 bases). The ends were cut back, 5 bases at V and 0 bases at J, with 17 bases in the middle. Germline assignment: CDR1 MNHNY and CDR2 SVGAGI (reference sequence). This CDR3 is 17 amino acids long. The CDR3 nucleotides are TGTGCCAGCAGTAACAGGGCGGGGAGCTATAGCAATCAGCCCCAGCATTTT. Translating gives CASSNRAGSYSNQPQHF.

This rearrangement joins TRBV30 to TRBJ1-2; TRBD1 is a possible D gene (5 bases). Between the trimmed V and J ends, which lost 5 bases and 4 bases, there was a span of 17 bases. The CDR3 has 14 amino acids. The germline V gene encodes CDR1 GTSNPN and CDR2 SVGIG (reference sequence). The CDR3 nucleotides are TGTGCCTGGGGCTCCAACCGGGACTCCTATGGCTACACCTTC. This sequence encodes CAWGSNRDSYGYTF.

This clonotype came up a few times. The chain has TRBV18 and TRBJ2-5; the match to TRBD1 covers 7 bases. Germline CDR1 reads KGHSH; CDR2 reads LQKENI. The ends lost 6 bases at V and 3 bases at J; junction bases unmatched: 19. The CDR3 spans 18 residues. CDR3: CASSRTGVASIHEETQYF. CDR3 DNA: TGTGCCAGCTCCCGAACAGGGGTAGCCTCGATCCATGAAGAGACCCAGTACTTC.

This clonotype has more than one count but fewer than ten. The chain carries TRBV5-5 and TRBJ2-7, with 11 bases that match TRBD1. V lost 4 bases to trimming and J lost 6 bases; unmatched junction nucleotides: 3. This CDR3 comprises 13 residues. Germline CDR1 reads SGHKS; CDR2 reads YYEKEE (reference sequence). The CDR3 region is CASSVGTGGEQYF. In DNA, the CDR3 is TGTGCCAGCAGCGTAGGGACAGGGGGCGAGCAGTACTTC.

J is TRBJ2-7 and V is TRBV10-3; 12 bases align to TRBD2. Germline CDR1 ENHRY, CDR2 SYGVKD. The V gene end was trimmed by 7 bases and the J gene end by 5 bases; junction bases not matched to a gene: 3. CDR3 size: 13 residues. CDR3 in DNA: TGTGCCATCATGAGACTAGCGGGGGACGAGCAGTACTTC. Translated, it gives CAIMRLAGDEQYF.

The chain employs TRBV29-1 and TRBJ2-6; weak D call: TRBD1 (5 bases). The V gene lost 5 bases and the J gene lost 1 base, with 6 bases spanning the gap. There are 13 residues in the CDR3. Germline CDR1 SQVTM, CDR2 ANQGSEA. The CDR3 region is CSVSGSGANVLTF. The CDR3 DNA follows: TGCAGCGTTTCAGGGTCTGGGGCCAACGTCCTGACTTTC.

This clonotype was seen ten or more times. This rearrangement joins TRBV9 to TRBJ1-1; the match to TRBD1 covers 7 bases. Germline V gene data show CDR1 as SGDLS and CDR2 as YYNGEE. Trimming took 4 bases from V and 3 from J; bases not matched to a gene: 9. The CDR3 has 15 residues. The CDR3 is CASSPSVQGDTEAFF. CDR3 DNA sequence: TGTGCCAGCAGCCCTTCCGTCCAGGGGGACACTGAAGCTTTCTTT.

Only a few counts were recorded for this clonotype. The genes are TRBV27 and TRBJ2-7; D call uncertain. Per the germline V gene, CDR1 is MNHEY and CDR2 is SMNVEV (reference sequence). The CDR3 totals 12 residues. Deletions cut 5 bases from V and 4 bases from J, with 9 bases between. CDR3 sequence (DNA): TGTGCCAGCAGTAAATGGGGATACGAGCAGTACTTC. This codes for CASSKWGYEQYF.

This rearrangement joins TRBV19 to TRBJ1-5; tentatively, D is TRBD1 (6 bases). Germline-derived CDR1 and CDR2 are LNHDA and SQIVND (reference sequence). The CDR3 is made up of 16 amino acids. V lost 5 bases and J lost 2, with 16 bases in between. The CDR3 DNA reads TGTGCCAGTAGTCGCCGCAGGGGAAGCGGCAATCAGCCCCAGCATTTT. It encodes CASSRRRGSGNQPQHF.

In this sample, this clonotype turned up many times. CDR3 DNA: TGCAGTGCTAGTGGGGGTGGCGGGGATTCCTACGAGCAGTACTTC. It yields the protein CSASGGGGDSYEQYF. V is TRBV20-1 and J is TRBJ2-7, with TRBD2 as a possible D gene (6 bases). The CDR3 spans 15 residues. CDR1 and CDR2 (germline): DFQATT, SNEGSKA (reference sequence). The V gene lost 3 bases and the J gene lost 1 base, with 16 bases spanning the gap.

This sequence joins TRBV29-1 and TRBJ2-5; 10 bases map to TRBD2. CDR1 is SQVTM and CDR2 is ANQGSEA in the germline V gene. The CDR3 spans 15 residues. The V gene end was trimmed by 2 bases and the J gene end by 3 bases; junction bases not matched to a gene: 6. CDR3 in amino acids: CSVEPLAGEEETQYF. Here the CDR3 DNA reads TGCAGCGTTGAACCGCTAGCGGGAGAGGAAGAGACCCAGTACTTC. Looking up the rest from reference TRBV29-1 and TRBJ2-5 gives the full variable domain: SAVISQKPSRDICQRGTSLTIQCQVDSQVTMMFWYRQQPGQSLTLIATANQGSEATYESGFVIDKFPISRPNLTFSTLTVSNMSPEDSSIYLCSVEPLAGEEETQYFGPGTRLLVL.

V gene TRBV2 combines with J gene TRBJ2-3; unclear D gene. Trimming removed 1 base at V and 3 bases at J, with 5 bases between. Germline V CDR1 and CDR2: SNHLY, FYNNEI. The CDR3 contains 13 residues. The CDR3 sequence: CASSEGGTDTQYF. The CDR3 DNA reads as TGTGCCAGCAGTGAAGGGGGAACAGATACGCAGTATTTT.

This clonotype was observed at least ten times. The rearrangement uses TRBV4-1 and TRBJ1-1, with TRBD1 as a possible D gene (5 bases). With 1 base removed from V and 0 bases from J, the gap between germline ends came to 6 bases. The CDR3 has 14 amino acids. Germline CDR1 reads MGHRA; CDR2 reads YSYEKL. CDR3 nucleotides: TGCGCCAGCAGCCAAGTACAGGTGAACACTGAAGCTTTCTTT. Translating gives CASSQVQVNTEAFF.

This chain's CDR3 is CSELSGGADTQYF. The CDR3 coding sequence is TGCAGTGAACTGAGCGGGGGAGCAGATACGCAGTATTTT. The chain links TRBV20-1 to TRBJ2-3; TRBD2 agrees at 8 bases. V gave up 7 bases and J gave up 4 bases; unmatched junction bases: 7. Germline loops: CDR1 DFQATT, CDR2 SNEGSKA (reference sequence). CDR3 length: 13 residues.

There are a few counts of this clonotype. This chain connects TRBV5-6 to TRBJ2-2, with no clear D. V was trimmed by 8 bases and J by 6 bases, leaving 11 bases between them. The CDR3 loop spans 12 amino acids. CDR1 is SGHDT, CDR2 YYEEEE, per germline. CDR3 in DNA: TGTGCCAGTAATAGGGTTGCCGGGGAGCTGTTTTTT. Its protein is CASNRVAGELFF.

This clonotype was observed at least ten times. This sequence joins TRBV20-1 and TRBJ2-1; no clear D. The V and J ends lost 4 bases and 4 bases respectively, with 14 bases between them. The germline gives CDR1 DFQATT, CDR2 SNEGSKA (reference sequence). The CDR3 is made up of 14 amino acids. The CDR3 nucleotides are TGCAGTGCTAACCCGCGGCAAACTTACAATGAGCAGTTCTTC. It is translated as CSANPRQTYNEQFF.

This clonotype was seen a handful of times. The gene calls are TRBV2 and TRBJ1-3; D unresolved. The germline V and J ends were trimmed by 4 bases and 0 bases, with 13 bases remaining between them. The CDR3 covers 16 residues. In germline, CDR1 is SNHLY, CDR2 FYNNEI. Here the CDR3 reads CASSATGIGSGNTIYF. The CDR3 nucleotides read TGTGCCAGCAGTGCTACGGGAATAGGCTCTGGAAACACCATATATTTT.

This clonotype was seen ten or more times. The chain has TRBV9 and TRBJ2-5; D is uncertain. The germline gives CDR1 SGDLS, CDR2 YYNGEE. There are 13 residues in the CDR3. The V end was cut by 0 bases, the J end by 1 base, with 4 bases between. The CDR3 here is CASSVGPQETQYF. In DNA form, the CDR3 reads TGTGCCAGCAGCGTAGGGCCCCAAGAGACCCAGTACTTC.

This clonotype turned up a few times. In DNA, the CDR3 is TGTGCCAGCAGCTACCTAGCGGGGGCTCAAGAGACCCAGTACTTC. Protein: CASSYLAGAQETQYF. V and J are TRBV9 and TRBJ2-5; 10 nucleotides line up with TRBD2. There are 15 residues in the CDR3. The V segment lost 4 bases and the J segment 2 bases; nucleotides outside the gene matches: 5. Germline V gene data show CDR1 as SGDLS and CDR2 as YYNGEE.

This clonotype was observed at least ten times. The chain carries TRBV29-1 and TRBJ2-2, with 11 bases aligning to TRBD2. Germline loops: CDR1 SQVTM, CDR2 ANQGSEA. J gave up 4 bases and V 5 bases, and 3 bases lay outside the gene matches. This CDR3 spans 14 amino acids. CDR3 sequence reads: CSVTLAGVTGELFF. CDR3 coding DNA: TGCAGCGTTACACTAGCGGGAGTCACCGGGGAGCTGTTTTTT.

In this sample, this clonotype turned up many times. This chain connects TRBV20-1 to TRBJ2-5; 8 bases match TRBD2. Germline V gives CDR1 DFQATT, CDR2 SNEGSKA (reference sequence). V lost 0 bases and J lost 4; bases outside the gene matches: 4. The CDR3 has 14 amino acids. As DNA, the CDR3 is TGCAGTGCTAGAGATCCAGCGGGAGCAGAGACCCAGTACTTC. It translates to CSARDPAGAETQYF.

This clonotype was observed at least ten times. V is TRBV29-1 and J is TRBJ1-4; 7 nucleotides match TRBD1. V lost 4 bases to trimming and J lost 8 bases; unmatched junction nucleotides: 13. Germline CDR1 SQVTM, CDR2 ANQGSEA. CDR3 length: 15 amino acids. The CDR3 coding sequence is TGCAGCGTTGTGACGGCGGCAGGGGGTCGAGAAAAACTGTTTTTT. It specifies CSVVTAAGGREKLFF.